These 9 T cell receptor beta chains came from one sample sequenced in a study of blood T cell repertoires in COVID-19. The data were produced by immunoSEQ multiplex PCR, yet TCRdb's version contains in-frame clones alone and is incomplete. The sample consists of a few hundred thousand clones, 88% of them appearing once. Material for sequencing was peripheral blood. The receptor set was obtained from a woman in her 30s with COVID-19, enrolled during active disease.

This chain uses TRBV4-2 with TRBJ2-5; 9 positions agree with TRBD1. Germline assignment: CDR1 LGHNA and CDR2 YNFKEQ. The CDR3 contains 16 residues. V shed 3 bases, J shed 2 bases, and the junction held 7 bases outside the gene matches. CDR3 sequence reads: CASSQETTGGQETQYF. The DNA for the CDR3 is TGTGCCAGCAGCCAGGAGACGACAGGGGGACAAGAGACCCAGTACTTC.

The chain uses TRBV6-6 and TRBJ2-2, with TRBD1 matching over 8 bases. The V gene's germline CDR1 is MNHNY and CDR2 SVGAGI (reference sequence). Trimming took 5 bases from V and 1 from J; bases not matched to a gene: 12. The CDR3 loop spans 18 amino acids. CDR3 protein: CASSRKIRGRLNTGELFF. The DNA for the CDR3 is TGTGCCAGCAGTCGCAAAATCAGGGGGCGTTTGAACACCGGGGAGCTGTTTTTT.

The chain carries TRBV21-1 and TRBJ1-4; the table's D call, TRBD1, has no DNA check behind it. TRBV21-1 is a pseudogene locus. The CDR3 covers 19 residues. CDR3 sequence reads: CASSKADLGVRATNEKLFF. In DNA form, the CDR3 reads TGTGCCAGCAGCAAAGCCGATCTAGGGGTCCGGGCAACTAATGAAAAACTGTTTTTT.

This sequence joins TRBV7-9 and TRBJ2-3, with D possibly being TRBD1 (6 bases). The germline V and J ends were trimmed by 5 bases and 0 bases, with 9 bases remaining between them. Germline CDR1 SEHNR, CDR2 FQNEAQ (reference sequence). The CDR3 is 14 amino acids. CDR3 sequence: CASSAQGSTDTQYF. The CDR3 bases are TGTGCCAGCAGCGCACAGGGTAGCACAGATACGCAGTATTTT.

In DNA, the CDR3 is TGTGCCAGCAGCCTGGGAGGGCGGGCATGGAGCAATCAGCCCCAGCATTTT. Protein: CASSLGGRAWSNQPQHF. The chain has TRBV28 and TRBJ1-5; no definite D call. The V end lost 6 bases, the J end lost 1 base, and 19 bases lay between the germline ends. This CDR3 comprises 17 residues. Germline CDR1 reads MDHEN; CDR2 reads SYDVKM. Using reference TRBV28 and TRBJ1-5 for the parts outside the CDR3, the full variable domain is DVKVTQSSRYLVKRTGEKVFLECVQDMDHENMFWYRQDPGLGLRLIYFSYDVKMKEKGDIPEGYSVSREKKERFSLILESASTNQTSMYLCASSLGGRAWSNQPQHFGDGTRLSIL.

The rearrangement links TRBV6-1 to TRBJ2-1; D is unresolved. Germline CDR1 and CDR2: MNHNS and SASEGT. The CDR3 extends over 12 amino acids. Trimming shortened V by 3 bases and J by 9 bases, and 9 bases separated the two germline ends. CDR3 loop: CASSDFTGEQFF. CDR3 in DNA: TGTGCCAGCAGTGATTTTACCGGTGAGCAGTTCTTC.

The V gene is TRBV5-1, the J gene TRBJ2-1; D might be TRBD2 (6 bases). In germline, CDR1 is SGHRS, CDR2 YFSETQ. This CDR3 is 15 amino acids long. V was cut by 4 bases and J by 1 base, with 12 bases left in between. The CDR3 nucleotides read TGCGCCAGCAGCCGGGGGTTGGGGTCCTACAATGAGCAGTTCTTC. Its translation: CASSRGLGSYNEQFF.

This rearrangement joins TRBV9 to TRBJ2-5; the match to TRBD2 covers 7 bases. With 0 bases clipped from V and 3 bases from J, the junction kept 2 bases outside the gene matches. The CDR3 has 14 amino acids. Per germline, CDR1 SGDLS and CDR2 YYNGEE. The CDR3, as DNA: TGTGCCAGCAGCGTAGAGGCGGGAGAAGAGACCCAGTACTTC. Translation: CASSVEAGEETQYF.

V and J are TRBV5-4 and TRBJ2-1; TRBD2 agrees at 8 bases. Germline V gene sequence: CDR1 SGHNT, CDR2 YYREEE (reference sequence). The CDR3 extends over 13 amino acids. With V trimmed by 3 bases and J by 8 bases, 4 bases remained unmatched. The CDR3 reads CASSSTGRDEQFF. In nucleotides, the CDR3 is TGTGCCAGCAGCTCCACCGGGAGGGATGAGCAGTTCTTC.